This TCR beta chain came from a study of T cell responses to AZD1222 COVID-19 vaccine. Points from the study as a whole: Spike as a whole was targeted by vaccine-associated CD4 TCRs, dominant at 160-218 and 743-854.

Data came from immunoSEQ multiplex PCR; TCRdb stores just in-frame clones and leaves some out. The table records 150,000 to 200,000 clones, roughly 92% of them present only once. Comment on this clone: The antigen remains undetermined.

Germline CDR1 MGHRA, CDR2 YSYEKL. V was cut by 2 bases and J by 9 bases, with 14 bases left in between. The CDR3 is 14 amino acids. Sequences were derived from peripheral blood, sampled on day 0 of AZD1222 vaccination. This sequence joins TRBV4-1 and TRBJ1-5; TRBD1 is a possible D gene (6 bases). This TCR was sampled from an adult in good health. The CDR3: CASSQTGLSGPQHF. CDR3 coding DNA: TGCGCCAGCAGCCAAACAGGGCTCTCGGGGCCCCAGCATTTT.